This T cell receptor (beta chain) was recovered during a study of T cells in Graves' hyperthyroidism and ophthalmopathy. Whole-study context: Any treatment followed the collection of peripheral blood at initial diagnosis.

Regions amplified from RNA transcripts were the TCR beta CDR3 regions. With the HTBI primer set, the TCR CDR3 went through a first round of RT-PCR. MiXCR, applied by TCRdb to the multiplex PCR reads, yields one record per CDR3 protein. The sample includes about 520,000 distinct CDR3 sequences, roughly 24% of them seen just once. This clonotype was counted only a few times. The CDR3 runs to 15 residues. The V segment lost 5 bases and the J segment 1 base; nucleotides outside the gene matches: 7. Germline assignment: CDR1 SGHAT and CDR2 FQNNGV. Sequencing used blood. This receptor was identified in a woman in her twenties or thirties with Graves' ophthalmopathy. The chain combines TRBV11-2 with TRBJ1-1; 7 bases are shared with TRBD1. CDR3 coding DNA: TGTGCCAGCAGCGCCCGACAGGGCCCGAACACTGAAGCTTTCTTT. Its protein product is CASSARQGPNTEAFF.